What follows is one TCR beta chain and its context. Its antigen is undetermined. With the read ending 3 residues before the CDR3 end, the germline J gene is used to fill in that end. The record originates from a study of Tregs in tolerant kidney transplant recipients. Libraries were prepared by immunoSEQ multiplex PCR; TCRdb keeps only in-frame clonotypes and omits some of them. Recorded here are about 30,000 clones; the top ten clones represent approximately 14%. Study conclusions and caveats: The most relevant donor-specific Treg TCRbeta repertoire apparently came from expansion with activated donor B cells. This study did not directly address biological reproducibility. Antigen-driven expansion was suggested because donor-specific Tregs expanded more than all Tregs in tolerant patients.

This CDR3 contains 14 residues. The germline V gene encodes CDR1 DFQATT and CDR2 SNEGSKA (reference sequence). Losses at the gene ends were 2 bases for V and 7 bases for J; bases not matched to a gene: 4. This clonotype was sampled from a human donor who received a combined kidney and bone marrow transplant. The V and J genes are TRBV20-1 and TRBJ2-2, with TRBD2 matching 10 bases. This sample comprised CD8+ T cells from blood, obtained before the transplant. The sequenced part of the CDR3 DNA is TGCAGTGCTAGACTAGCGGGAGTGCACGGGGAG. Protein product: CSARLAGVHGE. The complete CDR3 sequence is CSARLAGVHGELFF.